This T cell receptor (beta chain) was retrieved from a study of CD8+ T cells in alopecia areata. Findings and caveats of the study: Tofacitinib significantly decreased scalp clonality and expanded CD8+ clones among top 100.

Turning to this clone: Its antigen is unknown.

Extraction and reverse transcription of RNA yielded cDNA as the sequencing template. The data were produced by immunoSEQ multiplex PCR, yet TCRdb's version contains in-frame clones alone and is incomplete. The data contain around 100,000 clones, about three fifths of them singletons. The ends lost 6 bases at V and 9 bases at J; junction bases unmatched: 13. CDR3 size: 15 residues. Germline loops: CDR1 MGHDK, CDR2 SYGVNS. Stated treatment: oral pan-JAK inhibitor, 5-10 mg twice daily. This clonotype originated in a human donor with alopecia areata. The sequencing here drew on CD8+ T cells sorted from blood, taken at approximately week 61, from a patient treated with tofacitinib. The gene calls are TRBV25-1 and TRBJ2-1, with TRBD1 identical over 8 bases. The CDR3 here is CASRDETGDQGEQFF. The DNA of the CDR3 is TGTGCCAGCAGGGACGAGACAGGGGATCAGGGTGAGCAGTTCTTC.